The 27 T cell receptor beta chains below were found in one sample sequenced in a study of cytotoxic CD8 clonotypes in ibrutinib-treated CLL. Assay: immunoSEQ multiplex PCR; the TCRdb copy retains only in-frame clones and omits some. The sample contains tens of thousands of clones, roughly two thirds of which appear only once. The sequencing here drew on PBMCs, taken at disease progression, from a patient treated with ibrutinib. The receptors derive from a human donor with chronic lymphocytic leukemia.

This clone has only a few counts. The rearrangement joins TRBV5-1 to TRBJ1-4; the match to TRBD1 covers 10 bases. The CDR3 runs to 15 residues. Trimming took 0 bases from V and 5 from J; bases not matched to a gene: 1. The V gene's germline CDR1 is SGHRS and CDR2 YFSETQ. The CDR3 region is CASSLGDRGNEKLFF. Here the CDR3 DNA reads TGCGCCAGCAGCTTGGGGGACAGGGGAAATGAAAAACTGTTTTTT.

The chain couples TRBV18 to TRBJ1-2; 10 nucleotides match TRBD1. In germline, CDR1 is KGHSH, CDR2 LQKENI. Trimming removed 0 bases from V and 5 bases from J; junction bases left unmatched: 9. There are 17 residues in the CDR3. CDR3 protein: CASSPPTGGVDMYGYTF. The CDR3, as DNA: TGTGCCAGCTCACCACCGACAGGGGGCGTCGATATGTATGGCTACACCTTC.

This clone was seen only a few times. The V gene is TRBV5-6, the J gene TRBJ1-6; D unresolved. CDR3 size: 17 residues. Germline CDR1 reads SGHDT; CDR2 reads YYEEEE. V shed 1 base and J shed 6 bases, with 17 bases lying between them. The CDR3 loop is CASSLQAGVLANSPLHF. The CDR3 DNA reads TGTGCCAGCAGCTTGCAGGCGGGCGTTTTGGCTAATTCACCCCTCCACTTT.

The V gene is TRBV30, the J gene TRBJ1-5; D might be TRBD1 (6 bases). CDR3 length: 15 residues. Germline loops: CDR1 GTSNPN, CDR2 SVGIG (reference sequence). Trimming left V 2 bases short and J 6 bases short, with 17 bases between. The CDR3 DNA follows: TGTGCCTGGAGTTGGGGGGGGGCTTTGAGTCAGCCCCAGCATTTT. It specifies CAWSWGGALSQPQHF. Filled out from reference TRBV30 and TRBJ1-5, the complete variable domain reads SQTIHQWPATLVQPVGSPLSLECTVEGTSNPNLYWYRQAAGRGLQLLFYSVGIGQISSEVPQNLSASRPQDRQFILSSKKLLLSDSGFYLCAWSWGGALSQPQHFGDGTRLSIL.

The chain employs TRBV6-5 and TRBJ2-7, with D hard to call. There are 15 residues in the CDR3. CDR1 MNHEY and CDR2 SVGAGI come from the germline V gene. V was trimmed by 0 bases and J by 2 bases, leaving 11 bases between them. The CDR3 spells CASSYSTQVPYEQYF. CDR3 DNA: TGTGCCAGCAGTTACTCGACGCAGGTGCCCTACGAGCAGTACTTC.

This rearrangement joins TRBV5-4 to TRBJ2-7, with D perhaps TRBD1 or TRBD2 (6 bases each). Looked up from germline, CDR1 is SGHNT and CDR2 is YYREEE (reference sequence). V was trimmed by 4 bases and J by 10 bases, leaving 24 bases between them. This CDR3 has 15 residues. The CDR3 region has the DNA TGTGCCAGCAGCCAAAGGGGAATGGGTAGGGGGGTTCAGTACTTC. This encodes CASSQRGMGRGVQYF.

The chain employs TRBV14 and TRBJ1-2, with D unresolved. V lost 1 base and J lost 4, with 7 bases in between. The germline CDR1 and CDR2 sequences are SGHDN and FVKESK. This CDR3 has 13 residues. CDR3 coding DNA: TGTGCCAGCAGCCAAGCGGCAGGCTATGGCTACACCTTC. Translated: CASSQAAGYGYTF.

The J gene is TRBJ2-1, the V gene TRBV7-6, with a tentative D call TRBD1 (6 bases). The length of the CDR3 is 14 residues. Germline CDR1 and CDR2: SGHVS and FNYEAQ. V gave up 5 bases and J gave up 9 bases, with 17 bases separating them. CDR3 in amino acids: CASSQSGGSGEQFF. CDR3 nucleotides: TGTGCCAGCAGCCAATCTGGGGGCTCCGGTGAGCAGTTCTTC.

The rearrangement links TRBV6-1 to TRBJ1-2, with D possibly being TRBD1 (6 bases). Looked up from germline, CDR1 is MNHNS and CDR2 is SASEGT. CDR3 size: 17 residues. The V and J ends lost 4 bases and 6 bases respectively, with 24 bases between them. The CDR3 coding sequence is TGTGCCAGCAGTGCCCGTCCCGGTGGACAGATTGGTGATGGCTACACCTTC. Translating gives CASSARPGGQIGDGYTF.

The V gene is TRBV15, the J gene TRBJ1-1, with a tentative D call TRBD1 (5 bases). This CDR3 spans 15 amino acids. The germline gives CDR1 LNHNV, CDR2 YYDKDF (reference sequence). V was pared by 2 bases and J by 0 bases, with 10 bases between. The CDR3 bases are TGTGCCACCAGCAGACGACAGCCCATGAACACTGAAGCTTTCTTT. Residues: CATSRRQPMNTEAFF.

The chain has TRBV7-6 and TRBJ2-7; TRBD1 agrees at 8 bases. The CDR3 sequence is 16 residues long. J lost 5 bases, V lost 5 bases, and 14 bases had no gene match. Germline V gene sequence: CDR1 SGHVS, CDR2 FNYEAQ. CDR3 amino acids: CASSTRTGTIANEQYF. CDR3 nucleotide sequence: TGTGCCAGCAGCACCCGGACAGGGACGATCGCAAACGAGCAGTACTTC.

This clone occurred a few times. V and J are TRBV19 and TRBJ2-7; 7 nucleotides align to TRBD2. The length of the CDR3 is 15 residues. Trimming removed 5 bases from V and 5 bases from J; junction bases left unmatched: 12. Germline CDR1 is LNHDA and CDR2 is SQIVND (reference sequence). CDR3 in DNA: TGTGCCAGTAGTGCAGCGGGACCCCCCCGGAACGAGCAGTACTTC. Amino acid sequence: CASSAAGPPRNEQYF.

V gene TRBV19 combines with J gene TRBJ2-7; TRBD2 matches at 10 bases. CDR1 is LNHDA, CDR2 SQIVND, per germline (reference sequence). Trimming removed 5 bases from V and 2 bases from J; junction bases left unmatched: 6. This CDR3 region has 15 residues. CDR3 sequence reads: CASSSTLAGAYEQYF. In DNA, the CDR3 is TGTGCCAGTAGTTCCACGCTAGCGGGAGCCTACGAGCAGTACTTC.

The rearrangement uses TRBV5-1 and TRBJ2-3; D possibly uses TRBD1 or TRBD2 (5 bases each). Germline V gives CDR1 SGHRS, CDR2 YFSETQ. The V gene lost 4 bases and the J gene lost 3 bases, with 15 bases spanning the gap. This CDR3 has 15 residues. The CDR3: CASSPGLGGTDTQYF. CDR3 in DNA: TGCGCCAGCAGCCCTGGCCTTGGGGGAACAGATACGCAGTATTTT.

The rearrangement uses TRBV15 and TRBJ1-5; possibly TRBD1 for D (5 bases). The germline V gene has CDR1 LNHNV and CDR2 YYDKDF (reference sequence). Trimming removed 5 bases at V and 0 bases at J, with 17 bases between. The CDR3 runs to 17 residues. The CDR3 reads CATSPGHSRYSNQPQHF. Written as DNA, the CDR3 is TGTGCCACCAGCCCAGGACATTCTCGATATAGCAATCAGCCCCAGCATTTT.

The V and J genes are TRBV2 and TRBJ1-1, with D tentatively TRBD1 (5 bases). The CDR3 runs 12 residues. Germline V CDR1 and CDR2: SNHLY, FYNNEI. Trimming removed 4 bases from V and 10 bases from J, with 13 bases in between. In nucleotides, the CDR3 is TGTGCCAGCAGTGCTCGGGGCGTTCGAGCTTTCTTT. This gives the protein CASSARGVRAFF.

This clone has only a few counts. The J gene is TRBJ1-5, the V gene TRBV18; tentatively, D is TRBD1 (5 bases). The CDR3 contains 15 residues. The germline V and J ends were trimmed by 3 bases and 4 bases, with 13 bases remaining between them. The germline V gene encodes CDR1 KGHSH and CDR2 LQKENI. Here the CDR3 DNA reads TGTGCCAGCTCACCCTCCGGGACTGAAAATCAGCCCCAGCATTTT. Translated: CASSPSGTENQPQHF.

This chain links TRBV19 with TRBJ2-7, with 8 bases that match TRBD1. The V gene's germline CDR1 is LNHDA and CDR2 SQIVND (reference sequence). The CDR3 extends over 13 amino acids. Trimming took 3 bases from V and 6 from J; bases not matched to a gene: 4. The CDR3: CASSMTGVPEQYF. The CDR3 DNA follows: TGTGCCAGTAGTATGACAGGGGTCCCCGAGCAGTACTTC.

This clone was picked up a small number of times. The chain uses TRBV6-5 and TRBJ2-7; 8 bases are shared with TRBD2. Germline CDR1 reads MNHEY; CDR2 reads SVGAGI. The V segment lost 2 bases and the J segment 5 bases; nucleotides outside the gene matches: 8. The CDR3 spans 15 residues. CDR3 loop: CASSYGSGGRNEQYF. DNA of the CDR3: TGTGCCAGCAGTTACGGGTCGGGGGGGAGGAACGAGCAGTACTTC.

The chain recombines TRBV5-1 with TRBJ2-7, with D perhaps being TRBD1 or TRBD2 (5 bases each). The CDR3 is 15 amino acids. Trimming stripped 1 base from V and 7 bases from J, with 18 bases between. The germline CDR1 and CDR2 sequences are SGHRS and YFSETQ. The CDR3 reads CASSLWLAPGNEQYF. The DNA of the CDR3 is TGCGCCAGCAGCTTGTGGCTAGCACCAGGGAATGAGCAGTACTTC.

The rearrangement joins TRBV19 to TRBJ1-2; D gene unclear. This CDR3 region has 15 residues. Germline CDR1 reads LNHDA; CDR2 reads SQIVND (reference sequence). V lost 5 bases and J 4 bases, leaving 17 bases between the germline ends. CDR3 DNA sequence: TGTGCCAGTAGTGGGCGCCCCGGGCCGGCCTATGGCTACACCTTC. Translated: CASSGRPGPAYGYTF.

The V and J genes are TRBV10-3 and TRBJ1-1, with D possibly being TRBD1 (5 bases). The CDR3 extends over 12 amino acids. Germline V CDR1 and CDR2: ENHRY, SYGVKD. The germline V and J ends were trimmed by 2 bases and 7 bases, with 8 bases remaining between them. Here the CDR3 DNA reads TGTGCCATCAGTGAGAGGGGTCTTGAAGCTTTCTTT. This codes for CAISERGLEAFF.

The chain employs TRBV18 and TRBJ1-1, with no clear D. V lost 3 bases and J 7 bases, leaving 9 bases between the germline ends. The CDR3 is 12 amino acids. Germline lookup yields CDR1 KGHSH and CDR2 LQKENI. CDR3 in DNA: TGTGCCAGCTCACCGGGAGGCGATGAAGCTTTCTTT. Translation gives CASSPGGDEAFF. The full variable domain, in which reference TRBV18 and TRBJ1-1 provide the parts outside the CDR3, is NAGVMQNPRHLVRRRGQEARLRCSPMKGHSHVYWYRQLPEEGLKFMVYLQKENIIDESGMPKERFSAEFPKEGPSILRIQQVVRGDSAAYFCASSPGGDEAFFGQGTRLTVV.

The chain has TRBV6-5 and TRBJ1-2; D gene unclear. Trimming took 0 bases from V and 0 from J, leaving 11 bases between them. The germline gives CDR1 MNHEY, CDR2 SVGAGI. The CDR3 sequence is 16 residues long. Here the CDR3 DNA reads TGTGCCAGCAGTTACTCAATCCGTTCCCCTAACTATGGCTACACCTTC. Residues: CASSYSIRSPNYGYTF.

The rearrangement joins TRBV10-3 to TRBJ2-7; 7 bases are shared with TRBD1. The junction had 9 bases not matched to a gene; V was cut back by 6 bases and J by 1 base. Germline lookup yields CDR1 ENHRY and CDR2 SYGVKD. CDR3 length equals 15 residues. CDR3: CAIRRGTGDSYEQYF. The CDR3 nucleotides read TGTGCCATCAGGAGAGGCACAGGGGATTCCTACGAGCAGTACTTC.

V usage is TRBV5-1 and J usage is TRBJ1-2; possibly TRBD1 for D (5 bases). CDR1 is SGHRS and CDR2 is YFSETQ in the germline V gene. CDR3 size: 16 residues. V was clipped by 5 bases and J by 4 bases, with 21 bases between them. The CDR3 DNA sequence: TGCGCCAGCAGGGGAAACCGGGACCTGGGGGTCTATGGCTACACCTTC. Amino acids: CASRGNRDLGVYGYTF. Based on the CDR3 plus reference TRBV5-1 and TRBJ1-2, the full variable domain is KAGVTQTPRYLIKTRGQQVTLSCSPISGHRSVSWYQQTPGQGLQFLFEYFSETQRNKGNFPGRFSGRQFSNSRSEMNVSTLELGDSALYLCASRGNRDLGVYGYTFGSGTRLTVV.

The chain joins TRBV9 to TRBJ2-3, with a weak D call TRBD2 (7 bases). CDR1 is SGDLS, CDR2 YYNGEE, per germline. The CDR3 contains 16 residues. Trimming pared 3 bases from V and 2 bases from J, leaving 16 bases between. Here the CDR3 DNA reads TGTGCCAGCAGCGCCGGCTACGCGGGGGCCACAGATACGCAGTATTTT. This sequence encodes CASSAGYAGATDTQYF.